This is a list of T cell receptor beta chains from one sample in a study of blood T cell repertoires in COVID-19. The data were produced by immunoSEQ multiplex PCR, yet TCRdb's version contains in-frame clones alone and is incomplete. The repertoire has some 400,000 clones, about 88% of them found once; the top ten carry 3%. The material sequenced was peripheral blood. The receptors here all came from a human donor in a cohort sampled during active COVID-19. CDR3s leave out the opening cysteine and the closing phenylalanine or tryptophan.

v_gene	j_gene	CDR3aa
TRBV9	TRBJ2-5	ASSVEVSGGSRETQY
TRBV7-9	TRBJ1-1	ASNPPGDLTEAF
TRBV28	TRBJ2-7	ASRGSRSSYEQY
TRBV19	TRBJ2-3	ASSDKTGGRRDTQY
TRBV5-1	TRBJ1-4	ASSLRGRRDEKLF
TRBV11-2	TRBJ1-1	ASSSEGRGTEAF
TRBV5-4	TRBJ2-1	ASSLIAGNNEQF
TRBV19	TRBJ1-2	ASSSSSGVGYT
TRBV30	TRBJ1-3	AWTGPGNTIY
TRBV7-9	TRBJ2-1	ASSPSTGGRLFEQF
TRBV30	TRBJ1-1	AWSHPTGKNTEAF
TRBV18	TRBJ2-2	ASSPQGALATGELF
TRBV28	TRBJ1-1	ASSSSGGRTEAF
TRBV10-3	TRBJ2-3	AISESGGGTDTQY
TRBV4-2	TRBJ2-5	ASSQGGGQGVETQY
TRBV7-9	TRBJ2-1	ASSPILGQGNYNEQF
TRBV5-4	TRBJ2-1	ASSLPPGNEQF
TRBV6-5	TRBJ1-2	ASSQTGPTFYGYT
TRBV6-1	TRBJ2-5	ASSEVSSQETQY
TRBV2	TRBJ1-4	ASNPGERGEKLF
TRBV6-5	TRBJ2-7	ASSYSGTSRQY
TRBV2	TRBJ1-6	ASSRGARVSNSPLH
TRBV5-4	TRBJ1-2	ASSFDRENYGYT
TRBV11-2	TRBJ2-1	ASSLIFEGAGGNEQF
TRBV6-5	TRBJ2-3	ASRGGLGTQY
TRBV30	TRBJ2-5	AWSVTPGQETQY
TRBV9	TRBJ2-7	ASSVAEGTAVPQY
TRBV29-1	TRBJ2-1	SVKDSTNEQF
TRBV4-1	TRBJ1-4	ASSQLFGQGVEKLF
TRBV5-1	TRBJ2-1	ASSLEGNEQF
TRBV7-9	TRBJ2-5	ASSLHWTANWETQY
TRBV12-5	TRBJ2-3	ASGLGAGDTQY
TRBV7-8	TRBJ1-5	ASGPRTGNNQPQH
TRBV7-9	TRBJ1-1	ASSFAGLNTEAF
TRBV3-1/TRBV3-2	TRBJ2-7	ASSPLWGGNYEQY
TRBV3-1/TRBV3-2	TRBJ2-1	ASSQPASGGAGEQF
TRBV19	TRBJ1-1	ASSIWSDTEAF
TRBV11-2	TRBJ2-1	ASSSGTSRWDNEQF
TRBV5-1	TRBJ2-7	ASSTTYPTDSYEQY
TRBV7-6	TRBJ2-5	ASSPYQETQY
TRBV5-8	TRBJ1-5	ASSLEGGYQPQH
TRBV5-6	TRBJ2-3	ASSLGLLTDTQY
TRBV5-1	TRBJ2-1	ASSLRQGTINEQF
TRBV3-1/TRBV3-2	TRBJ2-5	ASSQGRPGGTQY
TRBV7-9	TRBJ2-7	ASVAVIAGPGEQY
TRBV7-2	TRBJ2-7	ASSLAGGAYEQY
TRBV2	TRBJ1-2	ASNFQGAQTGYT
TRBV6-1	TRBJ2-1	ASSEAWGQAYNEQF
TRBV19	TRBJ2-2	ASRIGLAGLSGELF